This section outlines one TCR beta chain sequence together with its context. What it binds is not known. Sequencing used immunoSEQ multiplex PCR; TCRdb keeps in-frame clones, though not all of them. The repertoire holds around 25,000 clones, 60% to 80% seen once, with 18% in the top ten. The data stem from a study of OX40 agonist ivuxolimab in advanced cancers. Turning to the study itself: Two patients with cutaneous melanoma and one with hepatocellular carcinoma, three in total, showed partial responses.

Notes on the study in general: Near-lowest levels of clonal expansion characterized partial responders at 0.1-3.0 mg/kg.

Germline lookup yields CDR1 LGHNA and CDR2 YSLEER. V was clipped by 2 bases and J by 10 bases; unmatched bases: 8. This CDR3 is built from 15 residues. The sequence derives from an adult with an advanced solid tumor such as melanoma, head and neck, liver or kidney cancer. The source was CD4+ or CD8+ T cells sorted from blood, collected in a trial of the OX40 agonist ivuxolimab. The chain employs TRBV4-3 and TRBJ1-6, with 7 bases that match TRBD1. CDR3 in amino acids: CASSQPLDRESPLHF. The CDR3 DNA follows: TGCGCCAGCAGCCAACCCTTAGACAGGGAGTCACCCCTCCACTTT.